These T cell receptor beta chains were read from a single sample in a study of cytomegalovirus exposure and HLA in healthy donors. Sequenced by immunoSEQ multiplex PCR; TCRdb stores in-frame clones only, minus some. The sample lists some 96,000 clones; approximately 80% were seen once. Specimen: PBMCs. The receptors stem from a female donor in good health and CMV-seronegative. CDR3s include the opening cysteine and the closing phenylalanine or tryptophan. A D gene is named only where the DNA matches it firmly. Size is stated for part of the rows, as once, few or many counts, or as a class when the clone is expanded.

CASSSTSGGDTQYF	TGTGCCAGCAGTTCGACTAGCGGGGGGGATACGCAGTATTTT	-	TRBV2	TRBD2	TRBJ2-3
CASRSPVGGGRSGANVLTF	TGTGCCAGCAGGTCACCGGTGGGAGGGGGAAGGTCTGGGGCCAACGTCCTGACTTTC	-	TRBV28	-	TRBJ2-6
CASSTLESEQYF	TGTGCCAGCAGCACACTGGAGTCCGAGCAGTACTTC	-	TRBV5-4	-	TRBJ2-7
CASSSSGRANIQYF	TGTGCCAGCAGCTCTAGCGGTAGGGCAAACATTCAGTACTTC	-	TRBV7-3	TRBD2	TRBJ2-4
CAWRVFGNTIYF	TGTGCCTGGCGGGTTTTTGGAAACACCATATATTTT	-	TRBV30	-	TRBJ1-3
CASSDQPGDTEAFF	TGTGCCAGCAGTGACCAACCAGGGGACACTGAAGCTTTCTTT	few	TRBV6-4	-	TRBJ1-1
CASRGGLRTGDNSPLHF	TGTGCCAGCAGGGGTGGTCTACGGACAGGGGATAATTCACCCCTCCACTTT	-	TRBV11-2	TRBD1	TRBJ1-6
CASSRLAGGRGTDTQYF	TGTGCCAGTAGTCGCCTAGCGGGAGGAAGGGGCACAGATACGCAGTATTTT	-	TRBV19	TRBD2	TRBJ2-3
CASAVGGDTGELFF	TGTGCCAGCGCTGTGGGGGGAGACACCGGGGAGCTGTTTTTT	medium-sized	TRBV13	-	TRBJ2-2
CASSVQGGNTEAFF	TGTGCCAGCAGCGTACAGGGTGGGAACACTGAAGCTTTCTTT	-	TRBV7-3	-	TRBJ1-1
CASSQDGQLPGRGLPPYEQYF	TGCGCCAGCAGCCAAGATGGGCAATTACCGGGTAGGGGACTACCTCCCTACGAGCAGTACTTC	-	TRBV4-3	TRBD2	TRBJ2-7
CASSQRLAGGDTSYNEQFF	TGCGCCAGCAGCCAACGCCTAGCGGGGGGAGATACCTCCTACAATGAGCAGTTCTTC	once	TRBV4-1	TRBD2	TRBJ2-1
CAWRRTGHSYEQYF	TGTGCCTGGAGAAGGACAGGGCACTCCTACGAGCAGTACTTC	few	TRBV30	TRBD1	TRBJ2-7
CASSNRVVNTQYF	TGTGCCAGCAGTAACAGGGTTGTGAATACGCAGTATTTT	once	TRBV27	-	TRBJ2-3
CASSRTQQGLSFWEQFF	TGTGCCAGCTCACGAACCCAACAGGGATTGTCATTTTGGGAGCAGTTCTTC	-	TRBV18	-	TRBJ2-1
CASSLGLARDTQYF	TGTGCCAGCAGCTTAGGGCTAGCTAGAGATACGCAGTATTTT	few	TRBV7-2	-	TRBJ2-3
CASSPPGQGASEQYF	TGTGCCAGCAGCCCGCCGGGACAGGGGGCAAGCGAGCAGTACTTC	-	TRBV4-2	TRBD1	TRBJ2-7
CASSRVAQETQYF	TGTGCCAGCTCGCGGGTGGCGCAAGAGACCCAGTACTTC	once	TRBV27	-	TRBJ2-5
CASSQPGQPLETQYF	TGTGCCAGTAGCCAACCGGGACAGCCCCTAGAGACCCAGTACTTC	-	TRBV19	TRBD1	TRBJ2-5
CASSYSDPATNTQYF	TGTGCCAGCAGTTACTCCGACCCCGCTACTAATACGCAGTATTTT	-	TRBV6-8	-	TRBJ2-3
CASSLKTGDSPLHF	TGTGCCAGCAGCCTAAAGACAGGGGACTCACCCCTCCACTTT	-	TRBV5-4	TRBD1	TRBJ1-6
CAIAGQGASSEQFF	TGTGCCATCGCGGGACAGGGGGCTTCGAGTGAGCAGTTCTTC	few	TRBV10-3	TRBD1	TRBJ2-1
CASSRTGPGELFF	TGTGCCAGCAGTCGAACAGGGCCCGGGGAGCTGTTTTTT	-	TRBV14	-	TRBJ2-2
CASSAGTGRYEQYF	TGTGCCAGCAGCGCCGGGACAGGGCGCTACGAGCAGTACTTC	-	TRBV9	TRBD1	TRBJ2-7
CASSQDGGMAYEQYF	TGCGCCAGCAGCCAAGATGGGGGGATGGCTTACGAGCAGTACTTC	-	TRBV4-3	-	TRBJ2-7
CASSVASGGYTDTQYF	TGTGCCAGCAGTGTGGCTAGCGGGGGATACACAGATACGCAGTATTTT	-	TRBV2	TRBD2	TRBJ2-3
CASSEFGTGGEAFF	TGTGCCAGCAGTGAATTCGGGACAGGGGGCGAAGCTTTCTTT	few	TRBV25-1	TRBD1	TRBJ1-1
CASSWDRGSHEQYF	TGCGCCAGCAGCTGGGACAGGGGGAGTCACGAGCAGTACTTC	-	TRBV5-1	TRBD1	TRBJ2-7
CASSSRVGDTQYF	TGTGCCAGCAGCTCCCGGGTGGGAGATACGCAGTATTTT	-	TRBV7-2	-	TRBJ2-3
CASRATGSETQYF	TGCGCCAGCAGAGCTACAGGGTCGGAGACCCAGTACTTC	-	TRBV5-1	-	TRBJ2-5
CASSIPRLGQLQNGYTF	TGTGCCAGCTCCATACCTCGTCTGGGACAGTTACAGAATGGCTACACCTTC	-	TRBV18	TRBD1	TRBJ1-2
CASSYRQDSNQPQHF	TGTGCCAGCAGTTACCGACAGGATAGCAATCAGCCCCAGCATTTT	-	TRBV6-5	-	TRBJ1-5
CASSLGPGGDRETQYF	TGTGCCAGCAGCTTAGGTCCGGGCGGCGACAGGGAGACCCAGTACTTC	-	TRBV7-8	-	TRBJ2-5
CASSDFYGQGQPQHF	TGTGCCAGCAGTGACTTCTACGGGCAGGGGCAGCCCCAGCATTTT	-	TRBV27	-	TRBJ1-5
CASSGQWEQYF	TGTGCCAGCAGTGGACAGTGGGAGCAGTACTTC	-	TRBV6-1	-	TRBJ2-7
CASSLGGTGGSEQYF	TGTGCCAGCAGCTTAGGCGGGACAGGGGGTTCCGAGCAGTACTTC	-	TRBV7-6	TRBD1	TRBJ2-7
CSVGGRASTDTQYF	TGCAGCGTTGGCGGGAGGGCGAGCACAGATACGCAGTATTTT	few	TRBV29-1	TRBD2	TRBJ2-3
CASSRQGDTGELFF	TGCGCCAGCAGTCGACAGGGGGACACCGGGGAGCTGTTTTTT	-	TRBV10-1	TRBD1	TRBJ2-2
CASSTTLGPGANVLTF	TGCGCCAGCAGCACCACGTTGGGGCCTGGGGCCAACGTCCTGACTTTC	few	TRBV5-1	-	TRBJ2-6
CSVGGNQPQHF	TGCAGCGTCGGGGGGAATCAGCCCCAGCATTTT	-	TRBV29-1	-	TRBJ1-5
CASSFSPGEGDTQYF	TGTGCCAGCAGTTTTTCTCCCGGTGAGGGAGATACGCAGTATTTT	-	TRBV28	-	TRBJ2-3
CASSQVKGAPQHF	TGTGCCAGCAGCCAAGTCAAAGGGGCACCCCAGCATTTT	-	TRBV14	-	TRBJ1-5